The clone carrying this T cell receptor (beta chain) was counted at least ten times. Its target is unknown. One entry per CDR3 protein results from TCRdb running MiXCR on the 5' RACE reads. There are hundreds of thousands of distinct CDR3 sequences in the sample; around 12% occur only once, and about 16% lies in the top ten. The data stem from a study of T cells after yellow fever vaccination. About the study: Fractions low in cell number were prepared with SMART-Seq v4 Ultra Low Input.

Findings of the study overall: Clones from primary vaccination mostly reappeared after the booster (around 96% CD4, around 90% CD8). Researchers report a weaker secondary response that nonetheless peaked faster, day 5 versus 15.

V lost 1 base and J lost 5; bases outside the gene matches: 9. The CDR3 consists of 15 residues. Germline CDR1 is DFQATT and CDR2 is SNEGSKA (reference sequence). The chain joins TRBV20-1 to TRBJ2-5, with 8 bases that match TRBD1. This receptor was identified in a man younger than 40 who received the YFV17D yellow fever vaccine. This sample comprised PBMCs, obtained on the day of the yellow fever booster vaccination. CDR3 bases: TGCAGTGCTAGAGCCAGGGGGCTTCGTCGGGAGACCCAGTACTTC. Protein: CSARARGLRRETQYF.